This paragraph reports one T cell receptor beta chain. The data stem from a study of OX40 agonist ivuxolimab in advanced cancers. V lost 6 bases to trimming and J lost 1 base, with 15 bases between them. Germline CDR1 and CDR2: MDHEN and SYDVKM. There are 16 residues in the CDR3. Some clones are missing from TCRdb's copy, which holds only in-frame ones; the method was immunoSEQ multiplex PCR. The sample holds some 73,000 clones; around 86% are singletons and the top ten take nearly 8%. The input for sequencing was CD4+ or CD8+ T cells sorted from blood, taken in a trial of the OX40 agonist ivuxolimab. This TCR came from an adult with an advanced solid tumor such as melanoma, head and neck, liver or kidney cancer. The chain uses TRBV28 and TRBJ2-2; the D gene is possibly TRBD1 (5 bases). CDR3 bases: TGTGCCAGCAGCCCTCGGACATCAGTGAACACCGGGGAGCTGTTTTTT. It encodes CASSPRTSVNTGELFF.